The 13 T cell receptor beta chains below were found in one sample sequenced in a study of shared clonotypes between healthy human individuals. Naive CD8 populations comprised CD45RO-negative cells positively selected for CCR7, excluding terminally differentiated effector memory CD45RA+ cells. Sequenced by immunoSEQ multiplex PCR; TCRdb stores in-frame clones only, minus some. The repertoire holds around 2,000,000 clones, just over 90% seen once, with 1.5% to 2% in the top ten. Sequencing used naive CD8+ T cells from PBMCs. The receptors come from a man aged 18-30 years in good health. Some clones in this sample may be carry-over from other donors' samples.

For this clone: In the same sample, other DNA sequences code for this CDR3. This sequence joins TRBV27 and TRBJ1-3; D possibly corresponds to TRBD1 (6 bases). V dropped 5 bases and J dropped 4 bases, with 15 bases sitting between them. This CDR3 is built from 15 residues. The germline V gene has CDR1 MNHEY and CDR2 SMNVEV (reference sequence). The CDR3 coding sequence is TGTGCCAGCAGTCCGTCCGGGGGGCCGGGAAACACCATATATTTT. Protein: CASSPSGGPGNTIYF.

J is TRBJ1-3 and V is TRBV4-3; D possibly corresponds to TRBD1 (6 bases). Trimming pared 0 bases from V and 1 base from J, leaving 7 bases between. The CDR3 is 15 amino acids. Germline V gives CDR1 LGHNA, CDR2 YSLEER. The chain's CDR3 is CASSQEQGSGNTIYF. The CDR3 DNA reads TGCGCCAGCAGCCAAGAACAGGGATCTGGAAACACCATATATTTT.

CDR3 protein: CASKPSPRAGPLSEQFF. CDR3 nucleotides: TGTGCCAGCAAACCATCCCCTCGGGCCGGCCCCCTTTCTGAGCAGTTCTTC. V is TRBV28 and J is TRBJ2-1; D is undetermined. The CDR3 is 17 amino acids. Trimming removed 7 bases at V and 9 bases at J, with 28 bases between. From germline, CDR1 is MDHEN and CDR2 SYDVKM.

This chain joins TRBV7-8 and TRBJ2-1, with D unclear. Germline CDR1 and CDR2: SGHVS and FQNEAQ. The V and J ends lost 1 base and 6 bases respectively, with 7 bases between them. The CDR3 is made up of 13 amino acids. CDR3 region: CASSLGVGNEQFF. Written as DNA, the CDR3 is TGTGCCAGCAGCTTAGGGGTGGGCAATGAGCAGTTCTTC.

This chain links TRBV11-2 with TRBJ1-1, with no clear D. Germline V gives CDR1 SGHAT, CDR2 FQNNGV. V lost 3 bases to trimming and J lost 4 bases, with 15 bases between them. The CDR3 runs 15 residues. DNA of the CDR3: TGTGCCAGCAGCTTTAGTTTTGGGGAGAGCACTGAAGCTTTCTTT. This translates into CASSFSFGESTEAFF.

The chain is built from TRBV27 and TRBJ2-2, with unresolved D. The germline CDR1 and CDR2 sequences are MNHEY and SMNVEV (reference sequence). Trimming shortened V by 2 bases and J by 4 bases, and 11 bases separated the two germline ends. The CDR3 runs 15 residues. The CDR3 nucleotides read TGTGCCAGCAGTTTAGATTCCTGGGGCACCGGGGAGCTGTTTTTT. Translation: CASSLDSWGTGELFF.

The chain carries TRBV27 and TRBJ1-5; D is ambiguous. Germline V gene sequence: CDR1 MNHEY, CDR2 SMNVEV (reference sequence). The CDR3 loop spans 15 amino acids. The V gene lost 6 bases and the J gene lost 3 bases, with 15 bases spanning the gap. This chain's CDR3 is CASSPVREHNQPQHF. For the CDR3, the DNA is TGTGCCAGCAGCCCCGTCCGGGAGCACAATCAGCCCCAGCATTTT.

With regard to this clone: Additional DNA sequences in this sample encode the identical CDR3. The chain is built from TRBV29-1 and TRBJ1-2; no clear D. CDR1 SQVTM and CDR2 ANQGSEA come from the germline V gene. CDR3 length: 12 amino acids. V was pared by 4 bases and J by 2 bases, with 8 bases between. DNA of the CDR3: TGCAGCGTTGTTTCAGAGAACTATGGCTACACCTTC. As protein: CSVVSENYGYTF. The full variable domain, in which reference TRBV29-1 and TRBJ1-2 provide the parts outside the CDR3, is SAVISQKPSRDICQRGTSLTIQCQVDSQVTMMFWYRQQPGQSLTLIATANQGSEATYESGFVIDKFPISRPNLTFSTLTVSNMSPEDSSIYLCSVVSENYGYTFGSGTRLTVV.

J is TRBJ2-1 and V is TRBV7-9; 12 bases line up with TRBD2. The V gene end was trimmed by 5 bases and the J gene end by 9 bases; junction bases not matched to a gene: 11. From germline, CDR1 is SEHNR and CDR2 FQNEAQ (reference sequence). The CDR3 is 16 residues long. Written as DNA, the CDR3 is TGTGCCAGCAGCCCACTAGCGGGAGGCACATCCGGTGAGCAGTTCTTC. Translated, it gives CASSPLAGGTSGEQFF.

This chain connects TRBV13 to TRBJ2-3; TRBD2 matches 8 bases. The CDR3 is 16 amino acids. Germline V lookup: CDR1 PRHDT, CDR2 FYEKMQ (reference sequence). V lost 4 bases and J lost 0; bases outside the gene matches: 6. CDR3 nucleotides: TGTGCCAGCAGCTCAACCGGGACTAGAAGCACAGATACGCAGTATTTT. This translates into CASSSTGTRSTDTQYF.

With regard to this clone: The sample has other DNA sequences that encode this CDR3 too. The chain joins TRBV27 to TRBJ2-7; 10 bases fit TRBD1. Germline CDR1 MNHEY, CDR2 SMNVEV (reference sequence). V was clipped by 5 bases and J by 2 bases; unmatched bases: 9. The length of the CDR3 is 16 residues. The CDR3 nucleotides read TGTGCCAGCAGTACCTTAAGGACAGGGGGAGCCTACGAGCAGTACTTC. Its protein is CASSTLRTGGAYEQYF.

This sequence joins TRBV30 and TRBJ2-3; tentatively, D is TRBD1 (5 bases). Trimming removed 0 bases from V and 2 bases from J, with 15 bases in between. The length of the CDR3 is 16 residues. Per germline, CDR1 GTSNPN and CDR2 SVGIG (reference sequence). The CDR3 DNA is TGTGCCTGGAGTGTGGGCAGGGATGTCACCACAGATACGCAGTATTTT. It translates to CAWSVGRDVTTDTQYF.

The chain joins TRBV19 to TRBJ1-2; D call uncertain. There are 14 residues in the CDR3. V lost 4 bases, J lost 7 bases, and 16 bases lay in between. Germline assignment: CDR1 LNHDA and CDR2 SQIVND (reference sequence). CDR3 coding DNA: TGTGCCAGTAGTACAAGGGCCCCGGAGGGTGGCTACACCTTC. Translation gives CASSTRAPEGGYTF.